This T cell receptor beta chain was obtained from a study of blood T cells in healthy people across ages. This CDR3 comprises 16 residues. CDR1 and CDR2 (germline): SGHVS, FNYEAQ. V gave up 4 bases and J gave up 0 bases, with 13 bases separating them. With a J-beta primer mix and a sample-barcoded 5' primer, a second PCR ran about 7 to 12 cycles. TCRdb redid the calling of the 5' RACE reads with MiXCR, one entry per CDR3 protein. The sample records about 780,000 distinct CDR3 sequences, 20% to 30% being singletons. These same data were also listed under a study on T cells of mothers and their children.

Sample: blood. This clonotype was sampled from a boy aged 5-17 years in good health. V and J are TRBV7-6 and TRBJ1-3; tentative D call: TRBD1 (5 bases). Here the CDR3 DNA reads TGTGCCAGCAGCTGGGGGACGGGGAACTCTGGAAACACCATATATTTT. It is translated as CASSWGTGNSGNTIYF.